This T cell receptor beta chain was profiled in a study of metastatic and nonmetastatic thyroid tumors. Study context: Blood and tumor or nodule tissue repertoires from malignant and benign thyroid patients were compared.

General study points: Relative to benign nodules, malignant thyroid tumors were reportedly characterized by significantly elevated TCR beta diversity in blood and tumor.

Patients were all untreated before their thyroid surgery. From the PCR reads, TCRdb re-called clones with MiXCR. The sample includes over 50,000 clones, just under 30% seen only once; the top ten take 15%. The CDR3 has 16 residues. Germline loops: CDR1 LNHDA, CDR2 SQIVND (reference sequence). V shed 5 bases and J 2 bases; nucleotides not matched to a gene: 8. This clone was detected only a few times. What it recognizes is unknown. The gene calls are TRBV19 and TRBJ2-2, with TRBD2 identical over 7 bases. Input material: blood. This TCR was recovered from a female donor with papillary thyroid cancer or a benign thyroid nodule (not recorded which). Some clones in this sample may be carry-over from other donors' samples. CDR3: CASSAHGTINTGELFF. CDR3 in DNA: TGTGCCAGTAGTGCCCACGGGACTATCAACACCGGGGAGCTGTTTTTT. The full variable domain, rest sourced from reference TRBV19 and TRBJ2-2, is DGGITQSPKYLFRKEGQNVTLSCEQNLNHDAMYWYRQDPGQGLRLIYYSQIVNDFQKGDIAEGYSVSREKKESFPLTVTSAQKNPTAFYLCASSAHGTINTGELFFGEGSRLTVL.